The clone carrying this TCR beta chain was detected many times. TCRdb reprocessed the 5' RACE reads via MiXCR and lists one record per CDR3 protein. This sample has fewer than 65,000 distinct CDR3 sequences, with 9.3% found just once. The CDR3 length is 14 residues. CDR1 SGHAT and CDR2 FQNNGV come from the germline V gene. Between the trimmed V and J ends, which lost 3 bases and 8 bases, there was a span of 13 bases. These data come from a study of early T cells in non-severe SARS-CoV-2 infection. Sequencing was carried out using whole blood. The sequence was collected from an adult who was a healthcare worker with PCR-confirmed SARS-CoV-2 infection or an uninfected control (not recorded which). V is TRBV11-2 and J is TRBJ1-4; D is unresolved. The CDR3, as DNA: TGTGCCAGCAGCTTCTCCGAGGGAGGGGAAAAACTGTTTTTT. This gives the protein CASSFSEGGEKLFF.